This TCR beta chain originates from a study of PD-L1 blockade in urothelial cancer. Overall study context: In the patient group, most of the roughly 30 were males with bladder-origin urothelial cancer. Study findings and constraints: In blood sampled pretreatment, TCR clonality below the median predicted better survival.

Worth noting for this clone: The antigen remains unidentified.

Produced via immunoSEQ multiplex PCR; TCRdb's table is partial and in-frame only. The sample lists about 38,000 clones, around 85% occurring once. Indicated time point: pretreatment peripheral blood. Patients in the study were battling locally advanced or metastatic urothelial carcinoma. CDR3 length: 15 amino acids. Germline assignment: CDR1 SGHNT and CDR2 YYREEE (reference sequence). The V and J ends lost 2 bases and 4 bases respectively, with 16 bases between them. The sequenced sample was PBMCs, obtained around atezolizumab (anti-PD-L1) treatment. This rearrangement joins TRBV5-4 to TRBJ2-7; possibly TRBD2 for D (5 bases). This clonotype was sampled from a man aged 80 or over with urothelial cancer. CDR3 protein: CASSFGITSSYEQYF. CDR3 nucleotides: TGTGCCAGCAGCTTTGGGATTACTAGTTCTTACGAGCAGTACTTC.